This is a list of T cell receptor beta chains from one sample in a study of tumor-infiltrating lymphocytes in primary liver carcinoma. TCRdb ran MiXCR on the multiplex PCR reads and lists one entry per CDR3 protein. Of about 64,000 distinct CDR3 sequences detected, approximately 74% appear once; the ten largest clones hold about 40%. The sample was liver tumor tissue from sampling region 4. These receptors all come from a man aged 40-50 years with primary liver carcinoma and hepatitis B virus infection. Both conserved end residues are part of each CDR3. The D gene is left open where the match is weak. Clone size is given for some rows only: seen once, a few or many times, or a class if the clone is expanded.

cdr3_nt	cdr3_aa	d_call	j_call	clone_size	v_call
TGTGCCAGCAGCCACGACCGGGACCTTTTATACGAGCAGTACTTC	CASSHDRDLLYEQYF	-	TRBJ2-7	many	TRBV5-4
TGTGCCAGCAGTTACGTTACAGGGGGGCCCATGAACACTGGAGCTTCCTTT	CASSYVTGGPMNTGASF	TRBD1	TRBJ1-1	-	TRBV6-2/TRBV6-3
TGTGCCAGCAGCCCCTACGTGACAGGGGAGCTGTTTTTT	CASSPYVTGELFF	-	TRBJ2-2	many	TRBV7-3
TGTGCCACCAGCCAAGATATGGGCAAGGGTCGTGGCTACACCTTC	CATSQDMGKGRGYTF	-	TRBJ1-2	-	TRBV4-2
TGTGCCAGCAGCCAGGAGACGGGAGCCGATACGCAGTATTTT	CASSQETGADTQYF	-	TRBJ2-3	-	TRBV7-9
TGCACCAGTAGCTTAGGAGGGACTAGCGGGAGGGCCGAAGATACGCGGTATTTT	CTSSLGGTSGRAEDTRYF	TRBD2	TRBJ2-3	-	TRBV11-2
TGTCCCAGCAGTTTTGGGACAGGGAAGATCTACGAGCAATACTTC	CPSSFGTGKIYEQYF	TRBD1	TRBJ2-7	-	TRBV12-3/TRBV12-4
TGCGCCAGCGGCAAACATGGCAGGGAGCTGTTTTTT	CASGKHGRELFF	-	TRBJ2-2	-	TRBV5-1
TGTGCCAGCAGTTACGGAGGCAGTTCCTCTGGGGCCAAAGTCCTGACTTTC	CASSYGGSSSGAKVLTF	-	TRBJ2-6	-	TRBV6-5
TGTGCCAGCAGTTTTGGACCGAACACCGGGGAGCTGTTTTTT	CASSFGPNTGELFF	-	TRBJ2-2	many	TRBV28
TGTGCCAGCAGCTTAGATAACCGGGACGCTTACTATGGCTACACCTTC	CASSLDNRDAYYGYTF	-	TRBJ1-2	-	TRBV7-2
TGTGCCAGCAGTGAAGTCAGCAGCGCCTACGAGCAGTACTTC	CASSEVSSAYEQYF	-	TRBJ2-7	many	TRBV6-1
TGCGCCAGCAGCACCCGGACAGGGGGCTGCTACGAGCGGTACTTC	CASSTRTGGCYERYF	TRBD1	TRBJ2-7	-	TRBV4-1
TGTGCCAGCAGCTTATTTCAAACAACGAAAGAGACCCAGTACTTC	CASSLFQTTKETQYF	-	TRBJ2-5	many	TRBV11-2
TGCAGCGTTGAAGATGGGACGTCCCAAGAGATCCAGTACTTT	CSVEDGTSQEIQYF	-	TRBJ2-5	-	TRBV29-1
TGTGCCAGCATCCCCCCGGAGCGGGGGGGCTATAATGTGCAGTTCTTC	CASIPPERGGYNVQFF	TRBD2	TRBJ2-1	-	TRBV28
TGTACCAGCAGCTTAGCAATAGGAGGGGCGGACACCGGGGAACTGTTTTTT	CTSSLAIGGADTGELFF	-	TRBJ2-2	-	TRBV11-2
TGTGCCATTTTGGGTTCGAAAGGAGGCAAAAACATTCAGTACTTC	CAILGSKGGKNIQYF	-	TRBJ2-4	few	TRBV7-8
TGTGCCAGTAGTTTCATAGCGGGAGACTACGAGCAGTACTTC	CASSFIAGDYEQYF	TRBD2	TRBJ2-7	-	TRBV28
TGTGTCAGCAGTGAAAACAGGGGGCGGTATTATGACTACACCTTC	CVSSENRGRYYDYTF	TRBD1	TRBJ1-2	once	TRBV6-1
TGTGCCAGCAGCCTAGAAGGGTGCGGGAATCAGCCCCAGCATTTT	CASSLEGCGNQPQHF	-	TRBJ1-5	-	TRBV7-8
TGTGCCAGCAGTGAATTGGGGCACGGAGGTCGCGAGACCTTC	CASSELGHGGRETF	-	TRBJ1-2	-	TRBV6-1